Below are 29 T cell receptor beta chains sequenced from a single sample in a study of type 1 regulatory T cells. TCRdb processed the reads anew with MiXCR; each CDR3 protein has one entry. Among tens of thousands of distinct CDR3 sequences listed, over 9% were seen once. The antigens of these receptors remain unknown. Source material: cultured non-Tr1 T cells, either the whole culture or a sorted T cell fraction (not recorded which). The receptors shown here come from a human donor in good health.

This clonotype was seen more than once but under ten times. The chain uses TRBV7-2 and TRBJ2-7, with unresolved D. Trimming took 0 bases from V and 3 from J, leaving 12 bases between them. Germline CDR1 reads SGHTA; CDR2 reads FQGNSA. The CDR3 is 15 residues long. Here the CDR3 DNA reads TGTGCCAGCAGCTTAGCGCCCCGGCAGCACTACGAGCAGTACTTC. The encoded protein is CASSLAPRQHYEQYF.

This clonotype has more than one count but fewer than ten. The rearrangement joins TRBV7-9 to TRBJ2-3; D unresolved. The CDR3 totals 12 residues. Germline CDR1 SEHNR, CDR2 FQNEAQ (reference sequence). Trimming shortened V by 5 bases and J by 2 bases, and 5 bases separated the two germline ends. The CDR3 nucleotides read TGTGCCAGCAGCGGCCCCACAGATACGCAGTATTTT. Translation gives CASSGPTDTQYF.

In its sample, this clonotype was seen a few times. This chain links TRBV27 with TRBJ2-3; no clear D gene. This CDR3 spans 15 amino acids. Per germline, CDR1 MNHEY and CDR2 SMNVEV (reference sequence). The V end lost 2 bases, the J end lost 0 bases, and 9 bases lay between the germline ends. The CDR3 DNA follows: TGTGCCAGCAGTTTAACAAGTTCTAGCACAGATACGCAGTATTTT. This gives the protein CASSLTSSSTDTQYF.

J is TRBJ2-2 and V is TRBV6-6; D call uncertain. The germline gives CDR1 MNHNY, CDR2 SVGAGI (reference sequence). Trimming stripped 8 bases from V and 8 bases from J, with 12 bases between. The CDR3 consists of 12 residues. Here the CDR3 DNA reads TGTGCCAGCTCCTCAGTTTTAGGGGAGCTGTTTTTT. It encodes CASSSVLGELFF.

With regard to this clonotype: A read error may explain this, as a much larger clone is one base away. The chain combines TRBV12-3 or TRBV12-4 with TRBJ1-2, with TRBD1 matching over 9 bases. This CDR3 has 14 residues. The trim removed 6 bases at V and 8 bases at J, leaving 10 bases unmatched. In DNA form, the CDR3 reads TGTGCCAGCAGCGGTGACAGGGGGAAGGGGGGCTACACCTTC. It translates to CASSGDRGKGGYTF.

This clonotype is categorized as medium-sized (0.01 to 0.1%). This chain connects TRBV19 to TRBJ2-2; a possible D gene is TRBD2 (6 bases). Trimming stripped 9 bases from V and 7 bases from J, with 18 bases between. CDR1 is LNHDA and CDR2 is SQIVND in the germline V gene (reference sequence). The CDR3 covers 14 residues. CDR3 nucleotide sequence: TGTGCCAGCGCCTCCGGGACTCATGTCGGGGAGCTGTTTTTT. Encoded protein: CASASGTHVGELFF.

The CDR3 protein is CASSLGLAGIYEQYF. The CDR3 DNA sequence: TGTGCCAGCAGTTTAGGACTAGCGGGCATCTACGAGCAGTACTTC. The V and J genes are TRBV27 and TRBJ2-7; 11 positions match TRBD2. This CDR3 is 15 amino acids long. Germline V gives CDR1 MNHEY, CDR2 SMNVEV (reference sequence). V gave up 2 bases and J gave up 3 bases; unmatched junction bases: 3.

This clonotype was observed many times. The gene calls are TRBV20-1 and TRBJ2-7; D is possibly TRBD1 or TRBD2 (5 bases each). The CDR3 spans 13 residues. Trimming stripped 4 bases from V and 6 bases from J, with 16 bases between. CDR1 is DFQATT and CDR2 is SNEGSKA in the germline V gene (reference sequence). CDR3 loop: CSANMWGPIEQYF. For the CDR3, the DNA is TGCAGTGCTAACATGTGGGGACCCATCGAGCAGTACTTC.

This clonotype occurred many times. The rearrangement joins TRBV7-3 to TRBJ2-7, with a weak D call TRBD2 (6 bases). The CDR3 consists of 13 residues. Trimming cost V 1 base and J 6 bases, with 10 bases left between them. The germline V gene has CDR1 SGHTA and CDR2 FQGTGA. The CDR3 coding sequence is TGTGCCAGCAGCTTAAGTAGCGGATTCGAGCAGTACTTC. It yields the protein CASSLSSGFEQYF. Together with reference TRBV7-3 and TRBJ2-7, the CDR3 gives the full variable domain: GAGVSQTPSNKVTEKGKYVELRCDPISGHTALYWYRQSLGQGPEFLIYFQGTGAADDSGLPNDRFFAVRPEGSVSTLKIQRTERGDSAVYLCASSLSSGFEQYFGPGTRLTVT.

This chain joins TRBV12-3 or TRBV12-4 and TRBJ2-7, with a tentative D call TRBD2 (6 bases). Trimming pared 4 bases from V and 3 bases from J, leaving 13 bases between. This CDR3 region has 14 residues. CDR3 nucleotide sequence: TGTGCCAGCAGTTCGGGCGGGAACCTCTACGAGCAGTACTTC. It is translated as CASSSGGNLYEQYF.

For the CDR3, the DNA is TGCGCCAGCAGCTTGATATATGGGGCTGAAGCTTTCTTT. The encoded protein is CASSLIYGAEAFF. The rearrangement joins TRBV5-1 to TRBJ1-1; D gene uncertain. Trimming took off 1 base at V and 6 bases at J, with 10 bases between the two ends. This CDR3 spans 13 amino acids. Germline V gives CDR1 SGHRS, CDR2 YFSETQ.

This clonotype was detected many times. CDR3 in DNA: TGTGCCAGCAGTGAATGGGGGAACTATGGCTACACCTTC. Its translation is CASSEWGNYGYTF. The chain carries TRBV25-1 and TRBJ1-2, with D perhaps TRBD1 (5 bases). CDR3 size: 13 residues. From germline, CDR1 is MGHDK and CDR2 SYGVNS. V was pared by 1 base and J by 2 bases, with 5 bases between.

This clonotype has ten or more counts. A junction boundary mismatches the germline segment, possibly from a read error. The genes are TRBV7-7 and TRBJ2-3; 8 bases align to TRBD2. The length of the CDR3 is 15 residues. CDR1 and CDR2 (germline): SSHAT, FNYEAQ (reference sequence). CDR3 in DNA: TGTGCTAGCAGCTTAAGCGGGAGAACGGCAGATACGCAGTATTTT. It encodes CASSLSGRTADTQYF. Combining the CDR3 with reference TRBV7-7 and TRBJ2-3 gives the whole variable domain GAGVSQSPRYKVTKRGQDVTLRCDPISSHATLYWYQQALGQGPEFLTYFNYEAQPDKSGLPSDRFSAERPEGSISTLTIQRTEQRDSAMYRCASSLSGRTADTQYFGPGTRLTVL.

This clonotype was counted only a few times. This sequence joins TRBV7-9 and TRBJ1-5; the D gene is possibly TRBD1 (6 bases). Germline V gene sequence: CDR1 SEHNR, CDR2 FQNEAQ (reference sequence). V was cut by 1 base and J by 6 bases, with 13 bases left in between. The CDR3 sequence is 15 residues long. DNA of the CDR3: TGTGCCAGCAGCTTAGGCGGGGGGGCAGGTCAGCCCCAGCATTTT. This translates into CASSLGGGAGQPQHF.

In this sample, this clonotype is medium-sized. The chain uses TRBV20-1 and TRBJ1-1; D gene unclear. This CDR3 region has 12 residues. Germline V gene sequence: CDR1 DFQATT, CDR2 SNEGSKA (reference sequence). V was pared by 1 base and J by 7 bases, with 10 bases between. In DNA form, the CDR3 reads TGCAGTGCTAGAGGGTCACAAAGTGAAGCTTTCTTT. Its translation is CSARGSQSEAFF.

This clonotype has more than one count but fewer than ten. The chain joins TRBV7-2 to TRBJ1-5; 9 positions match TRBD1. Germline V CDR1 and CDR2: SGHTA, FQGNSA. The CDR3 is made up of 14 amino acids. V was pared by 4 bases and J by 7 bases, with 5 bases of the junction left unmatched. The CDR3 reads CASSSGTGYQPQHF. DNA of the CDR3: TGTGCCAGCAGCTCCGGGACAGGGTACCAGCCCCAGCATTTT.

This clonotype was seen ten or more times. The chain employs TRBV6-2 or TRBV6-3 and TRBJ2-1; 10 nucleotides match TRBD2. V was clipped by 6 bases and J by 7 bases; unmatched bases: 6. This CDR3 comprises 14 residues. CDR1 and CDR2 from the germline V gene are MNHEY and SVGEGT. The chain's CDR3 is CASRSSGSRNEQFF. The CDR3 DNA follows: TGTGCCAGCAGATCTAGCGGGAGTCGAAATGAGCAGTTCTTC.

Many counts were recorded for this clonotype. The chain combines TRBV7-2 with TRBJ2-3; TRBD2 agrees at 7 bases. Germline CDR1 and CDR2: SGHTA and FQGNSA. The length of the CDR3 is 14 residues. The J segment lost 5 bases and the V segment lost 6 bases, leaving 8 bases of the junction unmatched. The CDR3 sequence: CASRAAGSGDTQYF. CDR3 nucleotide sequence: TGTGCCAGCAGAGCAGCGGGATCGGGAGATACGCAGTATTTT.

This clonotype was recorded at least ten times. V is TRBV10-3 and J is TRBJ1-1, with D tentatively TRBD1 (6 bases). This CDR3 region has 14 residues. Per germline, CDR1 ENHRY and CDR2 SYGVKD. V was pared by 2 bases and J by 0 bases, with 7 bases between. The CDR3 bases are TGTGCCATCAGTGAGCAGGGGATGAACACTGAAGCTTTCTTT. It is translated as CAISEQGMNTEAFF.

The sample holds many counts of this clonotype. The rearrangement links TRBV12-3 or TRBV12-4 to TRBJ2-5, with a weak D call TRBD2 (6 bases). The CDR3 spans 13 residues. V was shortened by 10 bases and J by 1 base, with 13 bases between the two germline ends. DNA of the CDR3: TGTGCCACCTCGAGCGGGCTCCAAGAGACCCAGTACTTC. Residues: CATSSGLQETQYF.

This clonotype was seen only a few times. The chain links TRBV7-9 to TRBJ2-1; maybe TRBD1 (5 bases). V lost 0 bases and J lost 6, with 9 bases in between. CDR3 length equals 14 residues. The germline CDR1 and CDR2 sequences are SEHNR and FQNEAQ (reference sequence). The CDR3 nucleotides read TGTGCCAGCAGCTTAGCCCAGGGTCGCAATGAGCAGTTCTTC. This gives the protein CASSLAQGRNEQFF.

Regarding this clonotype: Since a much larger clone is just one base distant, this may be a read error. The rearrangement uses TRBV6-5 and TRBJ2-5; 8 bases are a match to TRBD2. Per the germline V gene, CDR1 is MNHEY and CDR2 is SVGAGI. The CDR3 runs 17 residues. This CDR3 is CASSYRTFGTRLETQNF. For the CDR3, the DNA is TGTGCCAGCAGTTACCGGACTTTTGGGACTAGACTGGAGACCCAGAACTTC.

This chain links TRBV20-1 with TRBJ2-3, with D uncertain. Germline V gives CDR1 DFQATT, CDR2 SNEGSKA (reference sequence). This CDR3 is built from 11 residues. Trimming took 1 base from V and 8 from J, leaving 7 bases between them. The CDR3 is CSARGPGTQYF. CDR3 bases: TGCAGTGCTAGAGGCCCGGGTACGCAGTATTTT.

This clonotype has a count of ten or more. This chain links TRBV5-5 with TRBJ2-6; D could derive from TRBD1 or TRBD2 (5 bases each). V shed 0 bases and J shed 12 bases, with 19 bases lying between them. In germline, CDR1 is SGHKS, CDR2 YYEKEE (reference sequence). The CDR3 consists of 16 residues. CDR3 nucleotide sequence: TGTGCCAGCAGCTTGGTGGCGGTGAGGGACGCGGGCGTCCTGACTTTC. Translation gives CASSLVAVRDAGVLTF.

The chain carries TRBV20-1 and TRBJ1-5, with 8 bases identical to TRBD1. Unmatched junction bases numbered 15, after V lost 3 bases and J lost 11 bases. CDR1 DFQATT and CDR2 SNEGSKA come from the germline V gene (reference sequence). This CDR3 has 15 amino acids. The CDR3 here is CSARAFTGGVSAQHF. The CDR3 nucleotides read TGCAGTGCTAGGGCCTTCACAGGGGGAGTTTCAGCCCAGCATTTT.

The chain joins TRBV20-1 to TRBJ2-5; D not certain. V gave up 7 bases and J gave up 5 bases, with 14 bases separating them. Per germline, CDR1 DFQATT and CDR2 SNEGSKA (reference sequence). This CDR3 has 12 amino acids. The CDR3 DNA follows: TGCAGTGTCGCAGGAGCGACGGAGACCCAGTACTTC. This encodes CSVAGATETQYF.

This clonotype was detected only a few times. The rearrangement uses TRBV7-6 and TRBJ1-3; D not resolved. Trimming cost V 3 bases and J 1 base, with 4 bases left between them. The germline CDR1 and CDR2 sequences are SGHVS and FNYEAQ. This CDR3 is 13 amino acids long. CDR3 in DNA: TGTGCCAGCAGCTTCTATTCTGGAAACACCATATATTTT. As protein: CASSFYSGNTIYF.

This chain joins TRBV27 and TRBJ2-2, with D uncertain. There are 14 residues in the CDR3. Trimming pared 3 bases from V and 8 bases from J, leaving 13 bases between. Per germline, CDR1 MNHEY and CDR2 SMNVEV (reference sequence). For the CDR3, the DNA is TGTGCCAGCAGTTTCGGCCCGAAGATAGGGGAGCTGTTTTTT. Amino acids: CASSFGPKIGELFF.

This clonotype came up many times. The chain links TRBV7-2 to TRBJ2-3; possibly TRBD2 for D (5 bases). Germline CDR1 and CDR2: SGHTA and FQGNSA. The length of the CDR3 is 16 residues. V was cut by 0 bases and J by 6 bases, with 16 bases left in between. The CDR3 loop is CASSLATTHRRDTQYF. The CDR3 nucleotides are TGTGCCAGCAGCTTAGCGACAACCCATCGGAGGGATACGCAGTATTTT.